Each of the 18 T cell receptor beta chains below was sequenced from the same sample in a study of naive and memory T cell subsets. Two oligonucleotides, mixed equimolar, formed the beta constant-region primer covering TRBC1 and TRBC2. Four rounds of PCR amplified the ligated cDNA using nested alpha and beta constant-region primers plus SP2. TCRdb reprocessed the UMI-ligation and nested PCR reads via MiXCR and lists one record per CDR3 protein. This sample has 95,000 to 150,000 distinct CDR3 sequences, with roughly 36% found just once. The sample comprised central memory CD4+ T cells from blood. All receptors come from a human donor in good health.

This clonotype was seen a few times. V is TRBV20-1 and J is TRBJ2-3; D uncertain. CDR1 and CDR2 from the germline V gene are DFQATT and SNEGSKA (reference sequence). Trimming pared 4 bases from V and 10 bases from J, leaving 9 bases between. This CDR3 is 10 amino acids long. This CDR3 is CSANRDAQYF. The CDR3 DNA reads as TGCAGTGCTAACCGTGATGCGCAGTATTTT.

Only a few counts were recorded for this clonotype. V usage is TRBV7-9 and J usage is TRBJ2-7; D unclear. The CDR3 has 15 amino acids. V was pared by 0 bases and J by 2 bases, with 11 bases between. From germline, CDR1 is SEHNR and CDR2 FQNEAQ (reference sequence). The CDR3: CASSLARIIPYEQYF. As DNA, the CDR3 is TGTGCCAGCAGCTTAGCACGGATAATTCCCTACGAGCAGTACTTC.

This clonotype was detected only a few times. The CDR3 sequence: CASSQRQGNTEAFF. DNA of the CDR3: TGTGCCAGCAGCCAAAGACAGGGAAATACTGAAGCTTTCTTT. The V and J genes are TRBV7-6 and TRBJ1-1; 7 nucleotides align to TRBD1. Looked up from germline, CDR1 is SGHVS and CDR2 is FNYEAQ. V was pared by 5 bases and J by 5 bases, with 8 bases of the junction left unmatched. The CDR3 runs to 14 residues.

This chain connects TRBV9 to TRBJ2-3; 9 positions match TRBD2. The trim removed 0 bases at V and 0 bases at J, leaving 5 bases unmatched. Germline V gene sequence: CDR1 SGDLS, CDR2 YYNGEE. This CDR3 has 17 residues. CDR3 in amino acids: CASSVDGSGRSTDTQYF. As DNA, the CDR3 is TGTGCCAGCAGCGTAGATGGTAGCGGGAGAAGCACAGATACGCAGTATTTT.

The chain couples TRBV19 to TRBJ1-1; D is undetermined. V was trimmed by 10 bases and J by 1 base, leaving 7 bases between them. CDR1 and CDR2 from the germline V gene are LNHDA and SQIVND (reference sequence). The CDR3 contains 11 residues. The CDR3 coding sequence is TGTGCCATCATATGGAACACTGAAGCTTTCTTT. Its translation: CAIIWNTEAFF. The full variable domain, rest sourced from reference TRBV19 and TRBJ1-1, is DGGITQSPKYLFRKEGQNVTLSCEQNLNHDAMYWYRQDPGQGLRLIYYSQIVNDFQKGDIAEGYSVSREKKESFPLTVTSAQKNPTAFYLCAIIWNTEAFFGQGTRLTVV.

This clonotype came up a few times. V is TRBV5-4 and J is TRBJ2-7, with 9 bases lining up with TRBD1. The CDR3 runs to 16 residues. The germline V gene encodes CDR1 SGHNT and CDR2 YYREEE (reference sequence). Losses at the gene ends were 0 bases for V and 3 bases for J; bases not matched to a gene: 7. The CDR3 DNA sequence: TGTGCCAGCAGCTTGGGGACCGGGACAGGGTACTACGAGCAGTACTTC. Its protein is CASSLGTGTGYYEQYF.

This clonotype was recorded many times. The J gene is TRBJ2-4, the V gene TRBV6-1; D remains unclear. The CDR3 sequence is 12 residues long. The germline CDR1 and CDR2 sequences are MNHNS and SASEGT. Trimming removed 6 bases from V and 16 bases from J, with 19 bases in between. Here the CDR3 reads CASREPTQPEYF. The CDR3 nucleotides read TGTGCCAGCAGGGAACCGACTCAGCCTGAATACTTC.

This clonotype was counted only a few times. The V and J genes are TRBV30 and TRBJ2-4, with unresolved D. The CDR3 sequence is 14 residues long. The germline gives CDR1 GTSNPN, CDR2 SVGIG (reference sequence). V lost 4 bases, J lost 3 bases, and 13 bases lay in between. DNA for the CDR3: TGTGCCTGGAATTTGGGTGGTGACAAAAACATTCAGTACTTC. Translated, it gives CAWNLGGDKNIQYF.

The rearrangement uses TRBV28 and TRBJ2-1, with D possibly TRBD1 on 6 matching bases. V gave up 4 bases and J gave up 2 bases, with 9 bases separating them. CDR1 is MDHEN and CDR2 is SYDVKM in the germline V gene. CDR3 size: 14 residues. The CDR3 region is CASSSWGPYNEQFF. The CDR3 DNA follows: TGTGCCAGCAGTTCGTGGGGGCCCTACAATGAGCAGTTCTTC.

For the CDR3, the DNA is TGCGCCAGCAGCCCGCGACAGGGGGCCTACAATGAGCAGTTCTTC. The encoded protein is CASSPRQGAYNEQFF. This rearrangement joins TRBV5-1 to TRBJ2-1; the match to TRBD1 covers 9 bases. The CDR3 spans 15 residues. V lost 4 bases and J lost 2; bases outside the gene matches: 4. From germline, CDR1 is SGHRS and CDR2 YFSETQ.

This chain joins TRBV5-1 and TRBJ2-5, with 8 bases lining up with TRBD2. Losses at the gene ends were 3 bases for V and 6 bases for J; bases not matched to a gene: 13. Germline values: CDR1 SGHRS, CDR2 YFSETQ. The CDR3 spans 16 residues. The CDR3 DNA reads TGCGCCAGCAGCTGGGGGGGGACTAGTCTAAAGAAGACCCAGTACTTC. It translates to CASSWGGTSLKKTQYF.

The rearrangement links TRBV11-3 to TRBJ2-1, with D unclear. V was clipped by 1 base and J by 4 bases, with 5 bases between them. Germline V gene sequence: CDR1 SGHNT, CDR2 YENEEA. The CDR3 loop spans 13 amino acids. CDR3 in DNA: TGTGCCAGCAGCTTAGCACTGTACAATGAGCAGTTCTTC. It translates to CASSLALYNEQFF.

The V call is TRBV29-1, the J call TRBJ2-1; tentatively, D is TRBD2 (6 bases). V was shortened by 4 bases and J by 10 bases, with 20 bases between the two germline ends. The germline V gene encodes CDR1 SQVTM and CDR2 ANQGSEA. This CDR3 is 14 amino acids long. CDR3 sequence: CSVAAGRTGGEQFF. As DNA, the CDR3 is TGCAGCGTTGCCGCGGGACGCACCGGAGGGGAGCAGTTCTTC.

This rearrangement joins TRBV6-5 to TRBJ1-2, with 9 bases that match TRBD1. J was trimmed by 7 bases and V by 4 bases; bases with no gene match: 7. CDR1 MNHEY and CDR2 SVGAGI come from the germline V gene. This CDR3 is 14 amino acids long. The DNA for the CDR3 is TGTGCCAGCAGTTCGACAGGGGGAAAGGGTGGCTACACCTTC. As protein: CASSSTGGKGGYTF.

This clonotype came up a few times. The gene calls are TRBV28 and TRBJ1-2, with 8 bases aligning to TRBD1. The ends lost 4 bases at V and 2 bases at J; junction bases unmatched: 9. The germline V gene encodes CDR1 MDHEN and CDR2 SYDVKM. This CDR3 contains 16 residues. The CDR3 loop is CASSSRTGSRNYGYTF. CDR3 sequence (DNA): TGTGCCAGCAGTTCACGGACAGGGTCGAGGAACTATGGCTACACCTTC.

V and J are TRBV2 and TRBJ1-1; 7 nucleotides align to TRBD1. The V gene end was trimmed by 9 bases and the J gene end by 4 bases; junction bases not matched to a gene: 11. Per the germline V gene, CDR1 is SNHLY and CDR2 is FYNNEI. The CDR3 spans 14 residues. CDR3 nucleotides: TGTGCCAGAAAAGAAGGGGGCATCGGCACTGAAGCTTTCTTT. Its translation is CARKEGGIGTEAFF.

This clonotype was counted only a few times. The rearrangement joins TRBV12-3 or TRBV12-4 to TRBJ1-1; tentative D call: TRBD1 (5 bases). V was trimmed by 5 bases and J by 9 bases, leaving 13 bases between them. The CDR3 is made up of 12 amino acids. This CDR3 is CASSPDTGKAFF. The CDR3 nucleotides read TGTGCCAGCAGTCCGGACACGGGTAAAGCTTTCTTT.

The J gene is TRBJ1-4, the V gene TRBV20-1, with a weak D call TRBD1 (5 bases). This CDR3 region has 12 residues. Trimming took off 4 bases at V and 5 bases at J, with 8 bases between the two ends. Germline CDR1 and CDR2: DFQATT and SNEGSKA (reference sequence). CDR3 region: CSAIQANEKLFF. CDR3 nucleotide sequence: TGCAGTGCTATACAGGCAAATGAAAAACTGTTTTTT.